This TCR beta chain was retrieved from a study of shared clonotypes between healthy human individuals. V lost 0 bases and J lost 2, with 10 bases in between. The CDR3 is 15 amino acids. Looked up from germline, CDR1 is SGHNT and CDR2 is YYREEE (reference sequence). Across several immunoSEQ plates, the genomic DNA of each subset was split evenly. Here immunoSEQ multiplex PCR was the method, and the copy in TCRdb shows in-frame clones only, minus some. The sample carries 2 million to 2.5 million clones, 80% to 95% recorded once. The genes are TRBV5-4 and TRBJ2-3; maybe TRBD1 (6 bases). Sequenced: naive CD4+ T cells from PBMCs. The subset denotes: CD45RA+ positively selected. This TCR derives from a man aged 18-30 years in good health. Some clones in this sample may be carry-over from other donors' samples. The CDR3 loop is CASSLDRADTDTQYF. Written as DNA, the CDR3 is TGTGCCAGCAGCTTGGACAGGGCAGACACAGATACGCAGTATTTT.